This paragraph covers one TCR beta chain sequence. V trimming: 5 bases; J trimming: 3 bases; junction bases outside the gene matches: 8. Germline lookup yields CDR1 SGHAT and CDR2 FQNNGV. The CDR3 spans 15 residues. The data derive from a study of technical replicates of blood from a handful of donors. Produced via immunoSEQ multiplex PCR; TCRdb's table is partial and in-frame only. The sample records fewer than 65,000 clones, around 87% being singletons. The rearrangement uses TRBV11-2 and TRBJ1-2; 8 bases are a match to TRBD1. Input material: PBMCs. This receptor was identified in a human donor in good health. Some clones in this sample may be carry-over from other donors' samples. This CDR3 reads CASSPRTGLDYGYTF. CDR3 in DNA: TGTGCCAGCAGCCCGAGGACAGGGTTGGACTATGGCTACACCTTC.